Listed here is a single T cell receptor (beta chain). Its specificity is not known. The data derive from a study of CD8+ T cells in alopecia areata. In the study overall: Each day, treated patients took oral tofacitinib twice, at 5 to 10 mg per dose. General observations from the study: The study found higher clonality in lesional than normal scalp, especially in alopecia totalis/universalis. Tofacitinib did not eliminate many expanded lesional clones from scalp or blood.

Extracted from the samples, RNA was reverse transcribed into cDNA to serve as the sequencing template. Assay used: immunoSEQ multiplex PCR; TCRdb lists only in-frame clones, some missing. The sample has 200,000 to 250,000 clones; more than 55% are singletons. Treatment denoted: oral pan-JAK inhibitor, 5-10 mg twice daily. Alopecia areata patients provided lesional scalp punch biopsies and peripheral blood. Trimming removed 5 bases from V and 3 bases from J, with 11 bases in between. This CDR3 comprises 13 residues. Germline CDR1 reads MNHEY; CDR2 reads SMNVEV (reference sequence). This sequence was found in a human donor with alopecia areata. Sequenced here: CD4+ T cells sorted from blood, sampled at week 44, from a patient treated with tofacitinib. The chain carries TRBV27 and TRBJ2-7; D may be TRBD2 (5 bases). The CDR3 spells CASSQREGYEQYF. CDR3 DNA: TGTGCCAGCAGTCAAAGAGAGGGCTACGAGCAGTACTTC.